The next 8 T cell receptor beta chains were all read from a single sample in a study of blood T cell repertoires in COVID-19. Libraries were prepared by immunoSEQ multiplex PCR; TCRdb keeps only in-frame clonotypes and omits some of them. The sample consists of 95,000 to 110,000 clones, 90% to 95% of them appearing once. Material for sequencing was peripheral blood. Source of these receptors: a woman in her 30s with acute or convalescent COVID-19.

The chain combines TRBV5-4 with TRBJ2-1; 9 bases are a match to TRBD2. Germline CDR1 reads SGHNT; CDR2 reads YYREEE (reference sequence). The CDR3 sequence is 17 residues long. V lost 7 bases, J lost 0 bases, and 11 bases stayed unmatched. The CDR3 loop is CASGVRGRGSSYNEQFF. The CDR3 nucleotides read TGTGCCAGCGGTGTCCGCGGGAGGGGAAGCTCCTACAATGAGCAGTTCTTC.

This clone was detected only once. The chain joins TRBV4-1 to TRBJ2-7; TRBD2 matches 12 bases. The V and J ends lost 2 bases and 2 bases, in that order; junction bases with no gene match: 1. The CDR3 spans 15 residues. CDR1 and CDR2 from the germline V gene are MGHRA and YSYEKL. As DNA, the CDR3 is TGCGCCAGCAGCCAACTAGCGGGGGGGCCCTACGAGCAGTACTTC. Translating it yields CASSQLAGGPYEQYF.

The chain employs TRBV6-6 and TRBJ1-5; D unclear. CDR1 is MNHNY, CDR2 SVGAGI, per germline (reference sequence). The CDR3 loop spans 17 amino acids. The V end was cut by 5 bases, the J end by 5 bases, with 22 bases between. The CDR3 reads CASSLPLGPGPHQPQHF. The DNA of the CDR3 is TGTGCCAGCAGTCTACCCCTGGGCCCCGGTCCCCATCAGCCCCAGCATTTT.

The chain has TRBV4-3 and TRBJ2-5; 13 nucleotides agree with TRBD2. Germline-derived CDR1 and CDR2 are LGHNA and YSLEER. With 0 bases clipped from V and 5 bases from J, the junction kept 6 bases outside the gene matches. This CDR3 contains 17 residues. The CDR3 bases are TGCGCCAGCAGCCAAGATCTCCTGACTAGCGGGAGGGAGACCCAGTACTTC. Protein sequence: CASSQDLLTSGRETQYF.

The chain joins TRBV3-1 (or the pseudogene TRBV3-2) to TRBJ2-1; D might be TRBD2 (6 bases). Germline CDR1 LGHDT, CDR2 YNNKEL (reference sequence). V was clipped by 8 bases and J by 0 bases, with 14 bases between them. The CDR3 covers 15 residues. CDR3 sequence (DNA): TGTGCCAGCGGGGGGTCCCAAAGCTCCTACAATGAGCAGTTCTTC. This gives the protein CASGGSQSSYNEQFF.

The rearrangement uses TRBV19 and TRBJ2-5; D ambiguous. From germline, CDR1 is LNHDA and CDR2 SQIVND (reference sequence). V dropped 5 bases and J dropped 5 bases, with 9 bases sitting between them. The CDR3 spans 12 residues. The CDR3 DNA reads as TGTGCCAGTAGTCCCTACGGGGAGACCCAGTACTTC. Protein: CASSPYGETQYF.

V gene TRBV7-6 combines with J gene TRBJ1-6; the match to TRBD1 covers 9 bases. This CDR3 contains 15 residues. V was pared by 3 bases and J by 8 bases, with 5 bases of the junction left unmatched. Germline V gene data show CDR1 as SGHVS and CDR2 as FNYEAQ. The CDR3 sequence: CASSLAGQGDSPLHF. The DNA of the CDR3 is TGTGCCAGCAGCTTGGCGGGACAGGGAGATTCACCCCTCCACTTT.

The gene calls are TRBV28 and TRBJ1-2; weak D call: TRBD1 (6 bases). The CDR3 spans 16 residues. V was cut by 6 bases and J by 6 bases, with 23 bases left in between. Germline CDR1 MDHEN, CDR2 SYDVKM. The CDR3 coding sequence is TGTGCCAGCAGCCCCCGCGGACAGATACAAGCCCATGGCTACACCTTC. This encodes CASSPRGQIQAHGYTF.